The TCR beta chain described here comes from a study of OX40 agonist ivuxolimab in advanced cancers. Background on the study: Partial responses occurred in three patients (one hepatocellular carcinoma, two cutaneous melanoma). Whole-study findings and limits: Averaged across samples, CD8+ T cells carried more expanded clones than CD4+ did. CD4+ and CD8+ T cells in blood underwent clonal expansion by week 6 at 0.1 to 3.0 mg/kg.

J was trimmed by 1 base and V by 2 bases; bases with no gene match: 15. This CDR3 has 20 amino acids. Germline V gene lookup returns CDR1 LNHDA and CDR2 SQIVND (reference sequence). Blood sampling took place at baseline, cycle 4 day 1, and cycle 7 day 1. Concerning this clone itself: What it binds is not known.

Generated by immunoSEQ multiplex PCR, the TCRdb table keeps only in-frame clones and is missing some. This table has about 53,000 clones, roughly 83% appearing once. This specimen consisted of CD4+ or CD8+ T cells sorted from blood, obtained in a trial of the OX40 agonist ivuxolimab. The V and J genes are TRBV19 and TRBJ2-4; TRBD2 aligns across 9 bases. This sequence was found in an adult with an advanced solid tumor such as melanoma, head and neck, liver or kidney cancer. CDR3 in DNA: TGTGCCAGTAGTATAAGCGGCTCCGGACTAGCGATGGGGGCCAAAAACATTCAGTACTTC. This sequence encodes CASSISGSGLAMGAKNIQYF.